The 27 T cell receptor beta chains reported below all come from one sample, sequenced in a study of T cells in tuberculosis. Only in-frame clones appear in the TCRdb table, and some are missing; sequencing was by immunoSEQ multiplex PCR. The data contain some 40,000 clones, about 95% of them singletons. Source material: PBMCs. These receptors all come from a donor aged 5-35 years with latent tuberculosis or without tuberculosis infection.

Here the CDR3 DNA reads TGCGCCAGCAGCTTGCAGACTAGCGGGGCTCAAGAGACCCAGTACTTC. Translated: CASSLQTSGAQETQYF. The rearrangement uses TRBV5-1 and TRBJ2-5; TRBD2 matches 11 bases. Losses at the gene ends were 1 base for V and 2 bases for J; bases not matched to a gene: 4. Germline V gene sequence: CDR1 SGHRS, CDR2 YFSETQ. There are 16 residues in the CDR3.

The CDR3 bases are TGTGCCAGTAGTAAGGAGACAGGAGGCAATCAGCCCCAGCATTTT. As protein: CASSKETGGNQPQHF. The chain employs TRBV19 and TRBJ1-5, with D tentatively TRBD1 (6 bases). This CDR3 contains 15 residues. Germline CDR1 is LNHDA and CDR2 is SQIVND (reference sequence). V was pared by 4 bases and J by 2 bases, with 12 bases between.

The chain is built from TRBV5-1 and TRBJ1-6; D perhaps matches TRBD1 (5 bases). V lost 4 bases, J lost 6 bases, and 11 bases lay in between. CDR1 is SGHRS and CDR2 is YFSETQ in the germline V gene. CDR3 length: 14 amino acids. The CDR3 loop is CASSAGTVNSPLHF. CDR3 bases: TGCGCCAGCAGCGCGGGGACGGTTAATTCACCCCTCCACTTT.

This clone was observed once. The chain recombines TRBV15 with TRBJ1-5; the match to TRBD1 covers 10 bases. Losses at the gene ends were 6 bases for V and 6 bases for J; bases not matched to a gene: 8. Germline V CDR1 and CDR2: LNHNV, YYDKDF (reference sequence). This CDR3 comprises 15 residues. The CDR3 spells CATRRDRGLSQPQHF. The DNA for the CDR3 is TGTGCCACCAGAAGGGACAGGGGTCTAAGTCAGCCCCAGCATTTT.

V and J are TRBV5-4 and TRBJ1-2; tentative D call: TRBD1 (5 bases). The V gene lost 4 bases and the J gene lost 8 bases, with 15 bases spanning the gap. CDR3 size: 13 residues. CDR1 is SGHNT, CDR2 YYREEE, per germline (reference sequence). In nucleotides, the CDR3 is TGTGCCAGCAGCGACTTCAGGGTTGGCGGCTACACCTTC. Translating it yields CASSDFRVGGYTF.

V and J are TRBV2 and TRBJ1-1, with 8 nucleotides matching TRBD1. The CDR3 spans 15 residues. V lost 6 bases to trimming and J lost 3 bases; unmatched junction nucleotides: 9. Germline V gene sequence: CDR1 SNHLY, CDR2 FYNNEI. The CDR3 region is CASRSRTGLDTEAFF. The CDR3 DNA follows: TGTGCCAGCAGATCGCGGACAGGGCTCGACACTGAAGCTTTCTTT.

CDR3 in amino acids: CASTRGFNSNQPQHF. The CDR3 DNA sequence: TGTGCCAGCACTCGGGGGTTTAATAGCAATCAGCCCCAGCATTTT. This chain connects TRBV28 to TRBJ1-5, with D maybe TRBD1 (5 bases). The CDR3 has 15 residues. CDR1 is MDHEN, CDR2 SYDVKM, per germline. V was shortened by 7 bases and J by 0 bases, with 13 bases between the two germline ends.

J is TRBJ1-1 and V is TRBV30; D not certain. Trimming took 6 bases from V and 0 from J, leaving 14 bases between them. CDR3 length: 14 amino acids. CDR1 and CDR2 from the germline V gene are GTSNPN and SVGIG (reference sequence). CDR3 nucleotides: TGTGCCTGCCGACACGTATCCGTGAACACTGAAGCTTTCTTT. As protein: CACRHVSVNTEAFF.

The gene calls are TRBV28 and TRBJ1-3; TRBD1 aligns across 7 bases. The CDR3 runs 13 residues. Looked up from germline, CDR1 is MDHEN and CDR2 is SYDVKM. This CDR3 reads CGEGTDPGNTIYF. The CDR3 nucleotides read TGTGGGGAAGGGACAGACCCTGGAAACACCATATATTTT.

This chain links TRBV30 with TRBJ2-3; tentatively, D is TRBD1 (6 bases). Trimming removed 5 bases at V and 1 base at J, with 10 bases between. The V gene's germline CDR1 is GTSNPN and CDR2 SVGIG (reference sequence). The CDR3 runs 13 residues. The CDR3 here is CAWGSGGTDTQYF. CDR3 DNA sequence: TGTGCCTGGGGGTCAGGGGGCACAGATACGCAGTATTTT.

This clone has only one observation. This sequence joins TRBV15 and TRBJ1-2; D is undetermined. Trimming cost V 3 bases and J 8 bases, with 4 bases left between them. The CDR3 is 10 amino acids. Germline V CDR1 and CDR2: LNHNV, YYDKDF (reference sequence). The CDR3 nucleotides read TGTGCCACCAGCAGTCAGGGCTACACCTTC. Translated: CATSSQGYTF.

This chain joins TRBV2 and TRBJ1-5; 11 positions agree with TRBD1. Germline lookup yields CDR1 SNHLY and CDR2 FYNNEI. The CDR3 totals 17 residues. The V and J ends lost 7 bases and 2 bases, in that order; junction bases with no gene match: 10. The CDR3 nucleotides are TGTGCCAGCAAGGTGGACAGGGGGCTCGGAGGCAATCAGCCCCAGCATTTT. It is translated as CASKVDRGLGGNQPQHF.

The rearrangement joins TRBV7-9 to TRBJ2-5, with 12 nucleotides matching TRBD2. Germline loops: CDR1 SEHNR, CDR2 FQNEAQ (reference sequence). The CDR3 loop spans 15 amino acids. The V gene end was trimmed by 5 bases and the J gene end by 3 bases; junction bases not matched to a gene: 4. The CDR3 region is CASSGRLAGEETQYF. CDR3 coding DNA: TGTGCCAGCAGCGGCCGACTAGCGGGAGAAGAGACCCAGTACTTC.

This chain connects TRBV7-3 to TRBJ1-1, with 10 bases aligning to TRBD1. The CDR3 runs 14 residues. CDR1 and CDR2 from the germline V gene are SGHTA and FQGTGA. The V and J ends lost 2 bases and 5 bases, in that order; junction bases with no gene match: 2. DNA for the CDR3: TGTGCCAGCAGCTTAGGGGGACAGGGGACTGAAGCTTTCTTT. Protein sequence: CASSLGGQGTEAFF. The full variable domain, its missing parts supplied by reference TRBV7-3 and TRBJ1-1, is GAGVSQTPSNKVTEKGKYVELRCDPISGHTALYWYRQSLGQGPEFLIYFQGTGAADDSGLPNDRFFAVRPEGSVSTLKIQRTERGDSAVYLCASSLGGQGTEAFFGQGTRLTVV.

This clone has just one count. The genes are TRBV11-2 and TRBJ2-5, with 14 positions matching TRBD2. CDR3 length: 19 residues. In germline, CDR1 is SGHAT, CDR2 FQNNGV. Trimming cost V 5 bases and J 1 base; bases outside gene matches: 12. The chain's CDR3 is CASSLTGTSGGPLQETQYF. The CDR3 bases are TGTGCCAGCAGCCTTACCGGGACTAGCGGGGGTCCACTCCAAGAGACCCAGTACTTC.

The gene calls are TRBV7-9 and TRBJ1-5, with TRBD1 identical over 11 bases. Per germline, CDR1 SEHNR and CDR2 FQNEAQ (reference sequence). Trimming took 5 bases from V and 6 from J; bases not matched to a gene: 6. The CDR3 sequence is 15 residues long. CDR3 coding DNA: TGTGCCAGCAGCCGGACAGGGGGCGAGGGTCAGCCCCAGCATTTT. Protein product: CASSRTGGEGQPQHF.

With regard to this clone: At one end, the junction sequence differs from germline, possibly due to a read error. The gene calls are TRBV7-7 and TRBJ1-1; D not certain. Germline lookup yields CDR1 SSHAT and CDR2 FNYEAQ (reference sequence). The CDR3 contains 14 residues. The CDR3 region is CASSLVFASVAAFF. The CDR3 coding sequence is TGTGCTAGCAGCTTAGTCTTCGCTAGTGTTGCAGCTTTCTTT.

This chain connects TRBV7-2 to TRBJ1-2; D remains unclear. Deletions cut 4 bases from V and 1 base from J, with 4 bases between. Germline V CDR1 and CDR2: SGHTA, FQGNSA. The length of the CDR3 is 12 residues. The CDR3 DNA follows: TGTGCCAGCAGCTCCCTTAACTATGGCTACACCTTC. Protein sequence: CASSSLNYGYTF.

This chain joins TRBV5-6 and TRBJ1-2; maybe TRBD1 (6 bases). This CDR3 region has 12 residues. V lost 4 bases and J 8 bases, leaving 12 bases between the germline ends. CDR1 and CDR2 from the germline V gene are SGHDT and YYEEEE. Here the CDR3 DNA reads TGTGCCAGCAGCCGGGGGGGGCGAGGCTACACCTTC. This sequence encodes CASSRGGRGYTF.

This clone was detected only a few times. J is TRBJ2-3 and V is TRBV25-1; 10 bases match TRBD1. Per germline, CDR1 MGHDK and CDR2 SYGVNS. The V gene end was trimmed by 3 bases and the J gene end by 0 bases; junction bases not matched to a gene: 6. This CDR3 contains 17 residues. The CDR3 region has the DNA TGTGCCAGCAGTGATCCCCGGACAGGGGGTAGCACAGATACGCAGTATTTT. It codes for CASSDPRTGGSTDTQYF.

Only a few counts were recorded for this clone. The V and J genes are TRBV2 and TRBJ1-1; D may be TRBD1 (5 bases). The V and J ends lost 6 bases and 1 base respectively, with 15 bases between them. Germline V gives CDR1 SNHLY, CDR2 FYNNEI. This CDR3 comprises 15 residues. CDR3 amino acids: CASSIRAGQNTEAFF. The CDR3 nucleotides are TGTGCCAGCAGCATTAGGGCTGGACAGAACACTGAAGCTTTCTTT.

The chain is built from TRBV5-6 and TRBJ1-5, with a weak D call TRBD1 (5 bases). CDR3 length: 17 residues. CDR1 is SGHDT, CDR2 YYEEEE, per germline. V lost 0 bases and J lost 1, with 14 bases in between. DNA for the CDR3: TGTGCCAGCAGCTTGGGTCAGGGTGGTAGAAGCAATCAGCCCCAGCATTTT. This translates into CASSLGQGGRSNQPQHF.

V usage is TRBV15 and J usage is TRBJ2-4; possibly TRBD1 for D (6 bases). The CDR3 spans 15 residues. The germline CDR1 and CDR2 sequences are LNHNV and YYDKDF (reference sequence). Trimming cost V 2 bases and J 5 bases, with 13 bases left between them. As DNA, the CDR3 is TGTGCCACCAGCAGACAGGGGTTGGGGGAAAACATTCAGTACTTC. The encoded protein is CATSRQGLGENIQYF.

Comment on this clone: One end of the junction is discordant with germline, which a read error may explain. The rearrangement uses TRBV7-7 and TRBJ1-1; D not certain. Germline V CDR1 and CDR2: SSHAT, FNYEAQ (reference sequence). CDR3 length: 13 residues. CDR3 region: CASSPLENTEAFF. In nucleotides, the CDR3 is TGTGCTAGCAGCCCTCTAGAGAACACTGAAGCTTTCTTT.

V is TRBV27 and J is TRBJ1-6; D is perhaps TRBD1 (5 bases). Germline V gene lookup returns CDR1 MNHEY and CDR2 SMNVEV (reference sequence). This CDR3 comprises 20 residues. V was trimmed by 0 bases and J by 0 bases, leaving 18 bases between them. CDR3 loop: CASSLSRPRQPSSYNSPLHF. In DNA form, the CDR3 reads TGTGCCAGCAGTTTATCGAGACCTCGACAGCCGAGCTCCTATAATTCACCCCTCCACTTT.

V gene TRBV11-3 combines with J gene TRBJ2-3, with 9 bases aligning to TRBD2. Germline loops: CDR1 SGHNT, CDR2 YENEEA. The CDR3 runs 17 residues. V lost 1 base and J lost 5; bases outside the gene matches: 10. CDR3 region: CASSLGFKRGAVDTQYF. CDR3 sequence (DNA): TGTGCCAGCAGCTTAGGATTTAAGCGGGGGGCAGTAGATACGCAGTATTTT.

CDR3 nucleotide sequence: TGTGCCAGCAGTTTTCAGTCCTACAATGAGCAGTTCTTC. Protein sequence: CASSFQSYNEQFF. The chain uses TRBV27 and TRBJ2-1; no clear D. V lost 3 bases and J lost 1, with 4 bases in between. CDR3 size: 13 residues. CDR1 and CDR2 (germline): MNHEY, SMNVEV (reference sequence).